This TCR beta chain was sequenced during a study of shared clonotypes between healthy human individuals. The study, taken as a whole, reports: Only blood samples were collected, and tissue repertoires likely differ.

As to this clone: Its antigen is still unknown. A read error may account for a junction end that differs from germline. This same CDR3 is encoded by further DNA sequences in the sample.

A deep-level run was used for the assay. The material for each subset, its genomic DNA, was split evenly across several immunoSEQ plates. The replicate PCRs on unsorted PBMC were given about 0.3 ug DNA, which is tens of thousands of T cell genomes. Generated by immunoSEQ multiplex PCR, the TCRdb table keeps only in-frame clones and is missing some. The sample lists around 480,000 clones, 60% to 80% seen once, with under 15% in the top ten. The V gene's germline CDR1 is SNHLY and CDR2 FYNNEI. This CDR3 region has 12 residues. Sequencing was carried out using PBMCs. V and J are TRBV2 and TRBJ2-5, with a weak D call TRBD2 (6 bases). This clonotype was obtained from a woman in her thirties or forties in good health. Some clones in this sample may be carry-over from other donors' samples. The CDR3 DNA is TGTGCCAGCAGTGAGTCGGGAGAGACCCAATACTTC. Encoded protein: CASSESGETQYF.